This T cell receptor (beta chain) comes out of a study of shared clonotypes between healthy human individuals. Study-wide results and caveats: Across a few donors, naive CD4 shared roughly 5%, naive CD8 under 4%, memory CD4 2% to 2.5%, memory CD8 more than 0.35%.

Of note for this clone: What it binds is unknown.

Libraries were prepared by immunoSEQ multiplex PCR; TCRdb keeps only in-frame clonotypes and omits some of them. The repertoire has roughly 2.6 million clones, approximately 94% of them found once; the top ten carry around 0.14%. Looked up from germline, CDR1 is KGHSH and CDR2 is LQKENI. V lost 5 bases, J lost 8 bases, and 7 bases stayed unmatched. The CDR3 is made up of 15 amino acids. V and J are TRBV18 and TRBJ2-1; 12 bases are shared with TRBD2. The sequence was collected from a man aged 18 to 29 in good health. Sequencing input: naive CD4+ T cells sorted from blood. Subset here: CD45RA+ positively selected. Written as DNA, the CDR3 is TGTGCCAGCTCATCCTGGACTAGCGGGACCGATGAGCAGTTCTTC. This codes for CASSSWTSGTDEQFF.